This is a list of T cell receptor beta chains from one sample in a study of response to subunit inactivated influenza vaccine. From the RT-PCR reads, TCRdb called clonotypes with MiXCR, one entry per CDR3 protein. In the table there are 450,000 to 600,000 distinct CDR3 sequences, approximately 15% of which are singletons. The starting material was CD4+ T cells sorted from PBMCs, obtained around 25 months after vaccination. Receptor source: a man aged 50 to 75 who received an inactivated influenza vaccine. The CDR3 runs from the conserved cysteine through the conserved F or W. Fields, in order: D gene, clone size, V gene, J gene, CDR3 DNA, CDR3 protein. The D gene is left open where the match is weak. Clone size is not always given. Where it is, it says once, few, many or a class for expanded clones.

NA	few	TRBV14	TRBJ2-7	TGTGCCAGCAGTCACAACCCCGGGCGGCTTCAGTACTTC	CASSHNPGRLQYF
NA	many	TRBV27	TRBJ2-5	TGTGCCAGCAGTTTCCGGGGCCGACAAGAGACCCAGTACTTC	CASSFRGRQETQYF
TRBD1	NA	TRBV7-3	TRBJ2-7	TGTGCCAGCAGCTTAGGGGCTCCCGGGACAGGGTCCGACGAGCAGTACTTC	CASSLGAPGTGSDEQYF
NA	NA	TRBV15	TRBJ2-7	TGTGCCACCAGCAGAGAGACCGGGACGGATGGCTACGAGCAGTACTTC	CATSRETGTDGYEQYF
NA	few	TRBV30	TRBJ2-1	TGTGCCTGGAATCCGGGCCCCACTTACAATGAGCAGTTCTTC	CAWNPGPTYNEQFF
NA	few	TRBV18	TRBJ2-6	TGTGCCAGCTCACCGTTAACCGGGCCGTTATCTTCTGGGGCCAACGTCCTGACTTTC	CASSPLTGPLSSGANVLTF
NA	NA	TRBV27	TRBJ2-1	TGTGCCAGCAGTCCCACTCTAGGGCCTCGCAATGAGCAGTTCTTC	CASSPTLGPRNEQFF
NA	few	TRBV4-2	TRBJ2-3	TGCGCCAGCAGCCAAGATTTAGCGCCTCGCACAGATACGCAGTATTTT	CASSQDLAPRTDTQYF
TRBD2	few	TRBV15	TRBJ2-3	TGTGCCACCAGCAGACCACGGACTAGCGGGAGCTTAGATACGCAGTATTTT	CATSRPRTSGSLDTQYF
TRBD2	NA	TRBV28	TRBJ2-3	TGTGCCAGCAGAGGGATAGCGGGGCCCGGAGATACGCAGTATTTT	CASRGIAGPGDTQYF
NA	few	TRBV28	TRBJ2-3	TGTGCCAGCAAAGGCCGGGATCCCTTTTATACGCAGTATTTT	CASKGRDPFYTQYF
NA	many	TRBV3-1	TRBJ2-3	TGTGCCAGCAGCCAAGTCGGCTATACGCAGTATTTT	CASSQVGYTQYF
TRBD2	few	TRBV28	TRBJ2-3	TGTGCCAGCAGTTCAGCGGGAGGATCAGATACGCAGTATTTT	CASSSAGGSDTQYF
NA	NA	TRBV18	TRBJ2-7	TGTGCCAGCTCACCGCGACACGGGGAAACCTACGAGCAGTACTTC	CASSPRHGETYEQYF
TRBD1	NA	TRBV29-1	TRBJ2-2	TGCAGCGCCGAGGGACAGGGGGTCACCGGGGAGCTGTTTTTT	CSAEGQGVTGELFF
TRBD1	few	TRBV20-1	TRBJ1-6	TGCAGTGCTAGACCGGGACAGGGGGTAAGGTCACCCCTCCACTTT	CSARPGQGVRSPLHF
NA	few	TRBV18	TRBJ2-7	TGTGCCAGCTCACCCCAGGGAACCTACGAGCAGTACTTC	CASSPQGTYEQYF
NA	few	TRBV23-1	TRBJ2-7	TGCGCTCCAAGGGAGGCGGCTAACGAGCAGTACTTC	CAPREAANEQYF
TRBD1	NA	TRBV12-3/TRBV12-4	TRBJ1-4	TGTGCCAGTAGACCGACAGGGCCGAATGAAAAACTGTTTTTT	CASRPTGPNEKLFF
TRBD2	NA	TRBV20-1	TRBJ2-3	TGCAGTGCTAGAGATCGGCGGAAGCGGGGGGCAGATACGCAGTATTTT	CSARDRRKRGADTQYF
NA	few	TRBV12-3/TRBV12-4	TRBJ2-2	TGTGCCAGCAGTTCGTGGCAAACCAACACCGGGGAGCTGTTTTTT	CASSSWQTNTGELFF
NA	few	TRBV12-3/TRBV12-4	TRBJ1-1	TGTGCCAGCAGTGTACAGGTTGGGGGGAACACTGAAGCTTTCTTT	CASSVQVGGNTEAFF
TRBD2	NA	TRBV5-1	TRBJ2-1	TGCGCCAGCAGAAAAAGCGGGGGGGCCGTGAATGAGCAGTTCTTC	CASRKSGGAVNEQFF
NA	NA	TRBV6-2/TRBV6-3	TRBJ2-5	TGTGCCAGCAGTCGGACGGTTACCTCAGAGACCCAGTACTTC	CASSRTVTSETQYF
NA	NA	TRBV7-2	TRBJ1-6	TGTGCCAGCAGCTTAGGAACCGCAGTCGGGAATTCACCCCTCCACTTT	CASSLGTAVGNSPLHF
NA	NA	TRBV12-3/TRBV12-4	TRBJ2-1	TGTGCCAGCAGTATACCGGGACAAGCCTACAATGAGCAGTTCTTC	CASSIPGQAYNEQFF
NA	few	TRBV11-2	TRBJ2-5	TGTGCCAGCAGCTTAGGATTGGGGCCGGAGACCCAGTACTTC	CASSLGLGPETQYF
TRBD1	few	TRBV7-2	TRBJ2-7	TGTGCCAGCAGCTTCTACAGGGGCAGCTCCTACGAGCAGTACTTC	CASSFYRGSSYEQYF
NA	few	TRBV5-1	TRBJ1-1	TGCGCCAGCAGCGGGGGGGGCGGACTGAACACTGAAGCTTTCTTT	CASSGGGGLNTEAFF
NA	few	TRBV4-1	TRBJ1-1	TGCGCCAGCAGCCAAGACAAGACAGGGAACACTGAAGCTTTCTTT	CASSQDKTGNTEAFF
NA	many	TRBV20-1	TRBJ2-5	TGCAGTGCTAGTCCCAGGGTTTTGAAGACCCAGTACTTC	CSASPRVLKTQYF
NA	many	TRBV3-1	TRBJ2-1	TGTGCCAGCAGCCAAGGGCCGCGATCCTACAATGAGCAGTTCTTC	CASSQGPRSYNEQFF
TRBD2	NA	TRBV20-1	TRBJ2-1	TGCAGTGCTTTTACTAGCGGGGTCTCCTACAATGAGCAGTTCTTC	CSAFTSGVSYNEQFF
TRBD1	few	TRBV19	TRBJ2-2	TGTGCCAGTAGCTCCCCACGGGACAGGCCAACCGGGGAGCTGTTTTTT	CASSSPRDRPTGELFF
TRBD1	NA	TRBV6-1	TRBJ1-6	TGTGCCAGCAGTCCGGGACAGGCCCTTTATAATTCACCCCTCCACTTT	CASSPGQALYNSPLHF
TRBD1	few	TRBV2	TRBJ1-4	TGTGCCAGCACAGGGGGCGCGAGGGTGTATGAAAAACTGTTTTTT	CASTGGARVYEKLFF
TRBD2	few	TRBV12-3/TRBV12-4	TRBJ2-7	TGTGCCAGCAGGGGTAGCGGGACCTACGAGCAGTACTTC	CASRGSGTYEQYF
TRBD1	few	TRBV4-1	TRBJ1-5	TGCGCCAGCAGCCAGGCCATACAGGGGCCCAATCAGCCCCAGCATTTT	CASSQAIQGPNQPQHF
NA	NA	TRBV20-1	TRBJ2-1	TGCAGTGCTAGAGATGCAAACCGGGCCTCCTCCTACAATGAGCAGTTCTTC	CSARDANRASSYNEQFF
TRBD1	many	TRBV12-3/TRBV12-4	TRBJ1-5	TGTGCCAGCAGTACAGGGGCCAATCAGCCCCAGCATTTT	CASSTGANQPQHF
TRBD1	NA	TRBV3-1	TRBJ2-7	TGTGCCAGCAGCCCCTACACGACAGGGCTCTACGAGCAGTACTTC	CASSPYTTGLYEQYF
NA	NA	TRBV20-1	TRBJ1-4	TGCAGTGCTAGATCGGGTCCAGGCGTTTTTTCGAATGAAAAACTGTTTTTT	CSARSGPGVFSNEKLFF
NA	NA	TRBV12-3/TRBV12-4	TRBJ1-3	TGTGCCAGCAACTCCCGTACGGGAAACACCATATATTTT	CASNSRTGNTIYF
TRBD1	NA	TRBV12-3/TRBV12-4	TRBJ2-7	TGTGCCAGCAGCCCCGGGACAGGGGCGTACTTC	CASSPGTGAYF